This TCR beta chain was identified during a study of PD-1 blockade in classical Hodgkin lymphoma. Regarding the study as a whole: Prior therapy or disease activity may underlie the repertoire differences, whose causes remain undefined. Baseline TCR diversity was reportedly lower in newly diagnosed patients than healthy donors.

Sample time point: newly diagnosed, previously untreated cHL patient sample. PBMCs from patients with newly diagnosed, untreated classical Hodgkin lymphoma served as a comparison group for the relapsed/refractory trial patients. Sequencing used immunoSEQ multiplex PCR; TCRdb keeps in-frame clones, though not all of them. In the table there are about 22,000 clones, roughly 94% of which are singletons. With regard to this clone: Its specificity is not known.

Germline-derived CDR1 and CDR2 are SGHAT and FQNNGV. Trimming removed 0 bases from V and 6 bases from J; junction bases left unmatched: 11. The CDR3 has 17 residues. The chain is built from TRBV11-2 and TRBJ2-3, with 8 bases identical to TRBD1. This sequence originates from a human donor with classical Hodgkin lymphoma. The sample taken for sequencing was peripheral blood mononuclear cells (PBMCs). Here the CDR3 reads CASSLERGRGRADTQYF. The CDR3 region has the DNA TGTGCCAGCAGCTTAGAAAGAGGCAGGGGGCGCGCCGATACGCAGTATTTT.